The T cell receptor (beta chain) described here comes from a study of blood T cell repertoires in COVID-19 (dated by TCRdb to 2020 to 2022). Regarding the study in general: The collaborator samples originated in the United States, Italy and Spain and spanned the acute and convalescent phases of COVID-19. The prospective study material was composed of cDNA or gDNA derived from T cells, B-cell-depleted T cells, or PBMCs. The dataset comprised deeply sampled blood TCRbeta repertoires from subjects exposed to, actively infected with, or recovered from COVID-19. A freely available public database, intended as a resource for researchers studying the immune response to SARS-CoV-2, is where the repertoires were released. The samples were drawn from the first 160 participants of the ongoing ImmuneRACE study and from about 1,200 subjects provided by 6 global collaborators. A de-identified subject ID, COVID-19 status, age in years and sex were almost always included in the sample metadata. Where available, HLA class I and class II types were obtained from metadata supplied by the sample provider rather than from assay-based typing.

Whole blood was collected in K2EDTA tubes by collaborating institutions according to the institutions' own protocols. For TCRbeta analysis, collaborators shipped samples in one of three forms: frozen whole blood, isolated PBMCs, or DNA extracted from either of those sample types. The immunoSEQ Assay, a bias-controlled multiplex PCR, was used to amplify TCRbeta CDR3 regions from genomic DNA. The study's own analysis went as follows. Nucleated cell counts per sample were estimated from amplification of reference gene primers within the assay. Sequence reads were collapsed and filtered to measure the absolute abundance of every unique TCRbeta CDR3 rearrangement. Productive Simpson clonality was computed per sample as the square root of Simpson's diversity index over productive rearrangements. Here the immuneACCESS table is served through TCRdb, limited to in-frame sequences with V and J called. Missing clones are a known gap in these copies; in checked studies unresolved V genes cover under half, and the rest lacks a known reason. The V and J calls and clone size were taken over from that table, and D and trimming were inferred from the DNA. Recorded for this sample are a few hundred thousand clones; around nine tenths of them occurred a single time. The ten largest clones add up to roughly 4% of the sample.

Here is what the overall study found, with its caveats: The quantity of clinical and demographic metadata differed by source and by participant and was supplied without curation.

As to this clone: Its antigen is currently not known. Base qualities are not at hand, and no much larger clone is one base apart.

This TCR was sampled from a woman in her 50s with active or convalescent COVID-19. The sample taken for sequencing was peripheral blood.

The CDR3 reads as follows: CASSQPSGEFYEQYF. The nucleotides are TGTGCCAGCAGTCAGCCTAGCGGGGAGTTCTACGAGCAGTACTTC. This sequence uses TRBV6-2 or TRBV6-3 and TRBJ2-7, with 9 central nucleotides matching TRBD2. Unmatched junction bases come to 8, with V trimmed by 5 bases and J by 3 bases. The CDR3 numbers 15 residues from cysteine through phenylalanine. The sequence is cut down to CDR3 DNA, 45 bases in frame from base 1. The CDR1 and CDR2 encoded by the germline V gene are MNHEY and SVGEGT.